The source of this TCR beta chain is a study of PD-L1 blockade in urothelial cancer (dated by TCRdb to the late 2010s). With respect to the entire study: Therapy was started in 2014 for all patients, and atezolizumab 1,200 mg was administered intravenously every 3 weeks. About nine tenths of the roughly 30 patients were males with bladder-origin urothelial cancer, and 18 of 29 reported a prior smoking history. Patients had an ECOG performance status of 0 or 1 and had received between 0 and 3 prior chemotherapy regimens. Blood samples were analyzed 3 weeks after the start of treatment (second dose) and 6 weeks after the start of treatment. Blood samples gave a median of about 150,000 T cells and some 83,000 unique TCRs, with a median clonality of 0.080. An exploratory multi-omic analysis was conducted of the somatic, immune and clinical correlates of response to PD-L1 blockade with atezolizumab in urothelial cancer. TCR sequencing covered pretreatment tumor samples and matched, serially collected peripheral blood taken before and after atezolizumab treatment. Progression-free survival longer than 6 months counted as durable clinical benefit, and TCR features were additionally tested against both progression-free and overall survival. In the same patients who had TCR sequencing, pretreatment tumors also underwent whole exome sequencing and RNA sequencing. Durable clinical benefit was achieved by nine patients but not by the remaining 20. Pretreatment blood TCR-seq was available for about 28 patients, at least one posttreatment blood collection was obtained for about 24 patients, and tumor TCR-seq was available for about 24 patients.

General study outcomes and caveats: A pretreatment peripheral blood TCR clonality below the median was linked to improved progression-free and overall survival. Patients with durable benefit showed greater expansion of tumor-associated TCR clones in peripheral blood 3 weeks after starting treatment (n of about 20, p = 0.022). Because of the small sample size (n ≈ 29) and the many exploratory analyses performed, the results are intended to be regarded as hypothesis-generating.

The sample's time point label, in plain terms: peripheral blood 6 weeks after treatment start. A cohort of 25 to 35 patients with locally advanced or metastatic urothelial carcinoma, treated at Memorial Sloan Kettering on a trial protocol, was included. Peripheral blood mononuclear cells were collected pretreatment and during treatment, with between 1 and 8 total time points per patient. The Qiagen DNeasy Blood extraction kit was used to purify genomic DNA from total PBMCs and tumor samples. Collected pretreatment and during treatment, PBMCs were isolated and stored as previously described. From the cysteine up to the phenylalanine, the CDR3 has a length of 16 residues. The DNA shown is the 48-base CDR3, in frame from base 1. The germline V gene supplies CDR1 MDHEN and CDR2 SYDVKM. Here V drops 5 bases and J drops 6 bases, and the junction holds 13 bases not matched to any gene. In its sample, this clone was seen once. Its antigen target is currently unknown. Within one base of it there is no much larger clone, and no base qualities were kept.

Each PCR received spiked-in synthetic TCR analog templates so that absolute template abundance could be estimated from read counts. The immunoSEQ assay was used to amplify TCRbeta CDR3 regions from genomic DNA with bias-controlled V and J gene primers. Sequencing of rearranged TCRbeta segments was done at approximately 20X coverage. The original pipeline was this. Sequencing errors were corrected by clustering and CDR3s were annotated against IMGT to assign V, D and J genes. Only productive TCRbeta rearrangements were used in downstream analyses, excluding out-of-frame or stop-codon sequences. To compute clonality, Shannon entropy was normalized by the log of the number of unique productive sequences and then subtracted from one. Clones differing between time points or between blood and tumor were identified using Fisher's exact test with Benjamini-Hochberg correction, with an adjusted p below 0.01 applied as the threshold. TCRdb holds this immuneACCESS table with in-frame rearrangements only. Some clones are missing; in checked studies, unresolved V genes explain under half, and the rest has no known cause. Clone size and V and J calls were adopted from that table, with D and trimming inferred from the DNA. In this sample the table shows roughly 45,000 clones, roughly 80% of which occur a single time. 8.8% of the sample goes to the ten largest clones.

This receptor was obtained from a man in his 70s with urothelial cancer. The sequence is built from TRBV28 and TRBJ1-3, with 7 junctional bases fitting TRBD1. This specimen was PBMCs, taken around atezolizumab (anti-PD-L1) treatment. The CDR3 protein sequence reads: CASSIPRTGLTNTIYF. The DNA is as follows: TGTGCCAGCAGTATTCCAAGGACAGGCCTAACAAACACCATATATTTT.